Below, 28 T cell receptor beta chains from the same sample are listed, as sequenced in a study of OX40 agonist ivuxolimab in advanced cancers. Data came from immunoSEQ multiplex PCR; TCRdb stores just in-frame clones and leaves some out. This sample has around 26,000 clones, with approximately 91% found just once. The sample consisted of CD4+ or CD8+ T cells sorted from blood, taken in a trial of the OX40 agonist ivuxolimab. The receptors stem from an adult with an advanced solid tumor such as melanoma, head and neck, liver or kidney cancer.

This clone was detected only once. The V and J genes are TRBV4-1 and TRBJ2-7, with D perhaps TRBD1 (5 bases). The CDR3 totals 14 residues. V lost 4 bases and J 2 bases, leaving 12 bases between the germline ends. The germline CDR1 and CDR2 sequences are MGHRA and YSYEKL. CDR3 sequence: CASSPFTGPYEQYF. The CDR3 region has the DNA TGCGCCAGCAGCCCTTTCACAGGTCCCTACGAGCAGTACTTC.

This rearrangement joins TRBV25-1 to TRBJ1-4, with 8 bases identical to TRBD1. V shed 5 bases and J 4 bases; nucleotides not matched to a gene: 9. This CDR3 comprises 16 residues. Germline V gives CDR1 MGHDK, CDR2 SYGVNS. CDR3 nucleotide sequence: TGTGCCAGCAGTCCCGAGGGGACAGGCGATAATGAAAAACTGTTTTTT. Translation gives CASSPEGTGDNEKLFF.

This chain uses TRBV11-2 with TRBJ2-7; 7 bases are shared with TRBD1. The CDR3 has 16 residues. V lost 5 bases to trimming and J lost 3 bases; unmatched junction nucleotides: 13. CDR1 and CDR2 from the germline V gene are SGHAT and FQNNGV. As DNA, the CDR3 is TGTGCCAGCAGCCCACAGGACAGGCAGGTACACTACGAGCAGTACTTC. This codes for CASSPQDRQVHYEQYF.

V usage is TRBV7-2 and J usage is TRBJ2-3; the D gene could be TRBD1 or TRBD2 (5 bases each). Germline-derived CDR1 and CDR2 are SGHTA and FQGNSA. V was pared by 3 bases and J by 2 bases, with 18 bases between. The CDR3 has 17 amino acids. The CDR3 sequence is CASSFSPEGPYTDTQYF. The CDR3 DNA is TGTGCCAGCAGCTTTTCGCCTGAGGGACCTTACACAGATACGCAGTATTTT.

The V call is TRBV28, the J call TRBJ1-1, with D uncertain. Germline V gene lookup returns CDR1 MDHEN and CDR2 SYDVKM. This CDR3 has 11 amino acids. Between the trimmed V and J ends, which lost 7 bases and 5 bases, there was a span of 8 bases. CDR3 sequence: CASTTGTEAFF. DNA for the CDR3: TGTGCCAGCACCACGGGGACTGAAGCTTTCTTT. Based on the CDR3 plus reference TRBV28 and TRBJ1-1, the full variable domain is DVKVTQSSRYLVKRTGEKVFLECVQDMDHENMFWYRQDPGLGLRLIYFSYDVKMKEKGDIPEGYSVSREKKERFSLILESASTNQTSMYLCASTTGTEAFFGQGTRLTVV.

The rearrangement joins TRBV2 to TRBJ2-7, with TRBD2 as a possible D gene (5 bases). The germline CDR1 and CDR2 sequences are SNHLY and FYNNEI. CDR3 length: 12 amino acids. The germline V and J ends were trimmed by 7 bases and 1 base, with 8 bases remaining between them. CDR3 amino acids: CASTGNSYEQYF. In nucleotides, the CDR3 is TGTGCCAGCACCGGGAATTCCTACGAGCAGTACTTC.

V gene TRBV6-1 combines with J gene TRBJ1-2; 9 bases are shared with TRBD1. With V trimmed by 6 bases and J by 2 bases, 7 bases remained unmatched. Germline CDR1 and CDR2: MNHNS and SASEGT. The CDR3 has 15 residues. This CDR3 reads CASSLQGAHNYGYTF. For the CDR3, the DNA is TGTGCCAGCAGCCTACAGGGGGCGCACAACTATGGCTACACCTTC.

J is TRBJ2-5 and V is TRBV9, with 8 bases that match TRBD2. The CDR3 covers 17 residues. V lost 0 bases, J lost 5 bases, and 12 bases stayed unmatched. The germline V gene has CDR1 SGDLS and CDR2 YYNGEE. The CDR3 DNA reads TGTGCCAGCAGCGTAGCTCCCAGGACTAGCTCTACGGAGACCCAGTACTTC. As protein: CASSVAPRTSSTETQYF.

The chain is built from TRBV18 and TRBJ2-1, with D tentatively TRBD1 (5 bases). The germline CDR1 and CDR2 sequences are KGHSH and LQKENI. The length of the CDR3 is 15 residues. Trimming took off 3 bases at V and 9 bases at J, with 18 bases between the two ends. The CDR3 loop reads CASSPVTGHNSEQFF. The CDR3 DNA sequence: TGTGCCAGCTCACCCGTCACAGGCCACAACAGTGAGCAGTTCTTC.

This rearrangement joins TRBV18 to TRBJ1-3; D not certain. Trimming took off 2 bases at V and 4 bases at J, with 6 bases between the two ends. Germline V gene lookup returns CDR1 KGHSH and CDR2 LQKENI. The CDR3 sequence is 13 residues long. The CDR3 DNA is TGTGCCAGCTCACCAGCGGGAGGAAACACCATATATTTT. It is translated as CASSPAGGNTIYF.

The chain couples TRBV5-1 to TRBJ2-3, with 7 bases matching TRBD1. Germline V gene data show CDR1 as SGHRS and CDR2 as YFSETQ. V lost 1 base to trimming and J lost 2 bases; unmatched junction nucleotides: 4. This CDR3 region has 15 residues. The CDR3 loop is CASSLFDRDTDTQYF. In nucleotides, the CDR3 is TGCGCCAGCAGCTTGTTCGACAGGGACACAGATACGCAGTATTTT.

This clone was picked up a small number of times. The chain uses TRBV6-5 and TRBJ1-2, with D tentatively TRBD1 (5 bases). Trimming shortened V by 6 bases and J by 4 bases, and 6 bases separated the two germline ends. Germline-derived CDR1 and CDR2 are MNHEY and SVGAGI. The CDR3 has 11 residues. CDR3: CASSDSYGYTF. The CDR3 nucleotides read TGTGCCAGCAGCGACAGCTATGGCTACACCTTC.

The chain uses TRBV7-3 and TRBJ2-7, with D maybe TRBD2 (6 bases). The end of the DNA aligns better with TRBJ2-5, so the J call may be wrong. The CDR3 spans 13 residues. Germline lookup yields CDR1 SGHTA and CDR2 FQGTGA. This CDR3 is CASSSSRGETQYF. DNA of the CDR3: TGTGCCAGCTCCTCCTCCCGGGGGGAGACCCAGTACTTC.

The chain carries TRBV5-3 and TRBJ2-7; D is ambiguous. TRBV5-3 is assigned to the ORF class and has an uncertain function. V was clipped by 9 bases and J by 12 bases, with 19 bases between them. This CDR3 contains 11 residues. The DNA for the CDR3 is TGTGCCACCACGAGCCGTAAGGGTATGTACTTC. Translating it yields CATTSRKGMYF.

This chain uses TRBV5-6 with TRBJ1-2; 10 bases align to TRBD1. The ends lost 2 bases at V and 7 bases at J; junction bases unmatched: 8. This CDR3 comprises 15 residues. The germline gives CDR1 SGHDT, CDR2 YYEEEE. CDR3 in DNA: TGTGCCAGCAGCTTTTCGACAGGGGGCAGGGGTGGCTACACCTTC. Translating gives CASSFSTGGRGGYTF.

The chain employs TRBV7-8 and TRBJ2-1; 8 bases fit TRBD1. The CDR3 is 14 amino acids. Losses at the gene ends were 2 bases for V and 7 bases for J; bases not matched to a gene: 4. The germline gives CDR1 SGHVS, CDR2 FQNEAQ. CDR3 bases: TGTGCCAGCAGCTTAACAGGGGGGTTTAATGAGCAGTTCTTC. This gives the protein CASSLTGGFNEQFF.

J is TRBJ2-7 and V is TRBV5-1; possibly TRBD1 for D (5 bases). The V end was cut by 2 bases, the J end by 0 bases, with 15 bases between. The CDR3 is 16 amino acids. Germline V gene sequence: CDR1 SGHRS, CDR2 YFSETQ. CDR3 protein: CASSFFGAESSYEQYF. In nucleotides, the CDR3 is TGCGCCAGCAGCTTCTTTGGGGCGGAGAGCTCCTACGAGCAGTACTTC.

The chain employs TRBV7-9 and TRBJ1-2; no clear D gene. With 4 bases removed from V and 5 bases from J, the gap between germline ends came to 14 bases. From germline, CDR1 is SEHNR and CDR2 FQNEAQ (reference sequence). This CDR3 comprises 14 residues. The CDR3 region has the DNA TGTGCCAGCAGCTCGCCAACGACGGTGTATGGCTACACCTTC. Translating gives CASSSPTTVYGYTF.

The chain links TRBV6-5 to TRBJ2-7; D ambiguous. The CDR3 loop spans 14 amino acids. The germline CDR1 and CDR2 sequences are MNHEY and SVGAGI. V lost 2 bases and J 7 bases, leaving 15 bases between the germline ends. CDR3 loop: CASSYTPGTREQYF. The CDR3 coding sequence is TGTGCCAGCAGTTACACTCCGGGCACACGGGAGCAGTACTTC.

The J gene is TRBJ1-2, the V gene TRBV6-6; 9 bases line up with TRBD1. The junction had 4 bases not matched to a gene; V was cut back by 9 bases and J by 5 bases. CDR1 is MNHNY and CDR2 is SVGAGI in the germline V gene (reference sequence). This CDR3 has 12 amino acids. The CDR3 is CASTGQGYGYTF. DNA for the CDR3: TGTGCCAGTACGGGACAGGGATATGGCTACACCTTC.

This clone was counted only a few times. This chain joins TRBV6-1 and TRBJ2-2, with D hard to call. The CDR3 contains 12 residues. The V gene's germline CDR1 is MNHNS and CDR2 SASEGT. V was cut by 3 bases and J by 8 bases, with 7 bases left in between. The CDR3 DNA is TGTGCCAGCAGTGATCAATCAGGGGAGCTGTTTTTT. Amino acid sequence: CASSDQSGELFF.

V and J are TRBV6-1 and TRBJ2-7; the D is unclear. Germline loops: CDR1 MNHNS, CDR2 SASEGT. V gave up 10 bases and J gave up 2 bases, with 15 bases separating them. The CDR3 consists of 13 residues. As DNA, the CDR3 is TGTGCCATCCCGGGCAGGTTTACCTACGAGCAGTACTTC. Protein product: CAIPGRFTYEQYF.

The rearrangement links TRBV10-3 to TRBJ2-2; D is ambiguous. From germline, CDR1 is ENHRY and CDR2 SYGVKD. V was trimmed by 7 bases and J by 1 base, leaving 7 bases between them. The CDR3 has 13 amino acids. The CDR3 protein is CAINGGNTGELFF. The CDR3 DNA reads TGTGCCATCAATGGCGGGAACACCGGGGAGCTGTTTTTT.

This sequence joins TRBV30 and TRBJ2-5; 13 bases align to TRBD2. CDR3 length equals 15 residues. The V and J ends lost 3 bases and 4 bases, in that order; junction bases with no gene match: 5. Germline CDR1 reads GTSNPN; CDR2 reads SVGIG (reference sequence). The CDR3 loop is CAWSAGLAGLETQYF. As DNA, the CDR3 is TGTGCCTGGAGCGCGGGACTAGCGGGACTAGAGACCCAGTACTTC.

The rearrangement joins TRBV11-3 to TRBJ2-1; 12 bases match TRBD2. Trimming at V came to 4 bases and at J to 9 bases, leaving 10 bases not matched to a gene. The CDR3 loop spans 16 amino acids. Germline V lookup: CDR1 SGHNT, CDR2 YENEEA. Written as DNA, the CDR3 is TGTGCCAGCAGCTCGGCCACTAGCGGGAGGCCCCGTGAGCAGTTCTTC. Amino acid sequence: CASSSATSGRPREQFF.

CDR3 bases: TGTGCCAGCAGCTTAAGTCTCTTCCCCAGCGGGGGGGTATTAGATACGCAGTATTTT. The encoded protein is CASSLSLFPSGGVLDTQYF. The chain joins TRBV11-2 to TRBJ2-3, with 10 nucleotides matching TRBD2. The CDR3 extends over 19 amino acids. After removal of 2 bases from V and 5 bases from J, the junction contained 16 bases not matched to a gene. Looked up from germline, CDR1 is SGHAT and CDR2 is FQNNGV. Full variable domain (missing parts from reference TRBV11-2 and TRBJ2-3): EAGVAQSPRYKIIEKRQSVAFWCNPISGHATLYWYQQILGQGPKLLIQFQNNGVVDDSQLPKDRFSAERLKGVDSTLKIQPAKLEDSAVYLCASSLSLFPSGGVLDTQYFGPGTRLTVL.

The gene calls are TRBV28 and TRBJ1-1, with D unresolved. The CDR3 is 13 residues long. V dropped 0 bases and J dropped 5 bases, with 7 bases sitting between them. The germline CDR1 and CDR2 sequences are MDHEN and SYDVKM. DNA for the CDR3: TGTGCCAGCAGTTTATGGGGTAGGACTGAAGCTTTCTTT. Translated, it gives CASSLWGRTEAFF.

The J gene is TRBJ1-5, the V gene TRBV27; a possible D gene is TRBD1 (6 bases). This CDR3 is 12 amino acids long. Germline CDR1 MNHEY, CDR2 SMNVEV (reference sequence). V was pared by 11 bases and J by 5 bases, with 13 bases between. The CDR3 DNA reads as TGTGCCGAGGGGAGGGGGGATCAGCCCCAGCATTTT. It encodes CAEGRGDQPQHF.